These 24 T cell receptor beta chains came from one sample sequenced in a study of long-term antiretroviral therapy in people with HIV. With survey level as its setting, the immunoSEQ assay was v3.0. Clones were read by immunoSEQ multiplex PCR, and TCRdb kept only the in-frame ones, dropping some. The data contain around 30,000 clones, approximately 85% of them singletons. The source material was unsorted PBMCs, sampled 3 years after starting antiretroviral therapy. These receptors all come from a man between 35 and 55 years old with HIV.

The V and J genes are TRBV5-5 and TRBJ1-1, with D possibly matching TRBD1 (6 bases). The CDR3 is 15 residues long. Trimming left V 3 bases short and J 5 bases short, with 17 bases between. Germline V lookup: CDR1 SGHKS, CDR2 YYEKEE (reference sequence). Here the CDR3 reads CASSWGQQARTEAFF. In DNA, the CDR3 is TGTGCCAGCAGCTGGGGGCAGCAGGCTAGGACTGAAGCTTTCTTT.

The chain recombines TRBV9 with TRBJ1-1, with a tentative D call TRBD1 (6 bases). The germline V gene has CDR1 SGDLS and CDR2 YYNGEE. V was trimmed by 0 bases and J by 11 bases, leaving 11 bases between them. The CDR3 covers 12 residues. CDR3: CASSVATGRAFF. Here the CDR3 DNA reads TGTGCCAGCAGCGTAGCTACAGGGCGGGCTTTCTTT.

This clone occurred once. The chain employs TRBV4-1 and TRBJ2-7; 10 bases are a match to TRBD1. The V gene's germline CDR1 is MGHRA and CDR2 YSYEKL. Germline trimming cut 3 bases from V and 4 bases from J; bases unmatched to any gene: 12. The CDR3 spans 17 residues. In DNA, the CDR3 is TGCGCCAGCAGCCAGAAATACCGGGACAGGGGCCGGTACGAGCAGTACTTC. Its translation: CASSQKYRDRGRYEQYF.

This sequence joins TRBV5-1 and TRBJ2-3; D remains unclear. V was cut by 3 bases and J by 0 bases, with 11 bases left in between. From germline, CDR1 is SGHRS and CDR2 YFSETQ. The CDR3 has 15 amino acids. The CDR3 here is CASSSTPPSTDTQYF. In DNA, the CDR3 is TGCGCCAGCAGCTCCACGCCGCCGAGCACAGATACGCAGTATTTT.

This clone came up once. The chain has TRBV7-3 and TRBJ2-3; maybe TRBD2 (6 bases). CDR1 is SGHTA, CDR2 FQGTGA, per germline. V lost 5 bases, J lost 2 bases, and 11 bases lay in between. The CDR3 covers 14 residues. The CDR3 is CASSRDSLTDTQYF. The CDR3 nucleotides are TGTGCCAGCAGCCGGGACTCCCTCACAGATACGCAGTATTTT.

This chain connects TRBV11-2 to TRBJ1-4; TRBD1 agrees at 7 bases. Trimming removed 6 bases from V and 6 bases from J; junction bases left unmatched: 16. This CDR3 spans 17 amino acids. Looked up from germline, CDR1 is SGHAT and CDR2 is FQNNGV. The CDR3 is CASSSITGVPIDEKLFF. The DNA for the CDR3 is TGTGCCAGCAGTTCGATAACAGGGGTCCCAATAGATGAAAAACTGTTTTTT.

The chain couples TRBV5-1 to TRBJ2-7; 15 bases are a match to TRBD2. This CDR3 has 17 amino acids. V was clipped by 6 bases and J by 2 bases; unmatched bases: 9. Germline V CDR1 and CDR2: SGHRS, YFSETQ. The CDR3 DNA is TGCGCCAGCACCCCTCGGGGACTAGCGGGAGGCACCTACGAGCAGTACTTC. It is translated as CASTPRGLAGGTYEQYF.

This clone occurred once. The genes are TRBV2 and TRBJ1-2; 9 bases are a match to TRBD1. CDR1 SNHLY and CDR2 FYNNEI come from the germline V gene. J gave up 4 bases and V 10 bases, and 7 bases lay outside the gene matches. This CDR3 is built from 13 residues. The CDR3 reads CATVRGQGYGYTF. In DNA, the CDR3 is TGTGCCACCGTAAGGGGACAGGGCTATGGCTACACCTTC.

This rearrangement joins TRBV4-1 to TRBJ2-3; the match to TRBD1 covers 12 bases. The length of the CDR3 is 17 residues. The V segment lost 1 base and the J segment 2 bases; nucleotides outside the gene matches: 4. Germline V CDR1 and CDR2: MGHRA, YSYEKL. This CDR3 is CASSQGDRGLNTDTQYF. CDR3 coding DNA: TGCGCCAGCAGCCAAGGGGACAGGGGGCTAAACACAGATACGCAGTATTTT.

The J gene is TRBJ1-4, the V gene TRBV6-1; tentatively, D is TRBD1 (5 bases). The CDR3 totals 14 residues. From germline, CDR1 is MNHNS and CDR2 SASEGT. Trimming pared 3 bases from V and 2 bases from J, leaving 7 bases between. The CDR3 sequence: CASSEGGTNEKLFF. CDR3 coding DNA: TGTGCCAGCAGTGAGGGGGGGACTAATGAAAAACTGTTTTTT.

The gene calls are TRBV7-9 and TRBJ2-1; 16 bases map to TRBD2. The germline V gene has CDR1 SEHNR and CDR2 FQNEAQ (reference sequence). The junction had 9 bases not matched to a gene; V was cut back by 5 bases and J by 8 bases. The length of the CDR3 is 17 residues. CDR3 loop: CASSPGTSGRAIDEQFF. The DNA of the CDR3 is TGTGCCAGCAGCCCCGGGACTAGCGGGAGGGCCATCGATGAGCAGTTCTTC.

V usage is TRBV30 and J usage is TRBJ1-5; maybe TRBD1 (5 bases). Trimming stripped 1 base from V and 10 bases from J, with 26 bases between. The V gene's germline CDR1 is GTSNPN and CDR2 SVGIG (reference sequence). The CDR3 covers 17 residues. Written as DNA, the CDR3 is TGTGCCTGGAGTGCCCCCCGGGGAGGGACCGGAATCAGCCCCCAGCATTTT. As protein: CAWSAPRGGTGISPQHF.

The chain has TRBV18 and TRBJ1-1, with a possible D match to TRBD1 (6 bases). Trimming pared 2 bases from V and 1 base from J, leaving 11 bases between. CDR1 KGHSH and CDR2 LQKENI come from the germline V gene. The CDR3 sequence is 15 residues long. This CDR3 is CASSPGGHPNTEAFF. The CDR3 region has the DNA TGTGCCAGCTCACCAGGGGGACATCCGAACACTGAAGCTTTCTTT.

This chain joins TRBV10-3 and TRBJ2-7; D possibly corresponds to TRBD1 (5 bases). Trimming shortened V by 4 bases and J by 3 bases, and 10 bases separated the two germline ends. Germline V lookup: CDR1 ENHRY, CDR2 SYGVKD. The CDR3 runs to 13 residues. The CDR3 nucleotides read TGTGCCATCAGTGTGACAGAGCACTACGAGCAGTACTTC. Translating gives CAISVTEHYEQYF.

This clone was picked up a small number of times. The chain is built from TRBV5-4 and TRBJ2-7; 7 positions agree with TRBD2. The CDR3 is 14 amino acids. Germline CDR1 and CDR2: SGHNT and YYREEE (reference sequence). V trimming: 3 bases; J trimming: 0 bases; junction bases outside the gene matches: 3. The chain's CDR3 is CASSSAGLSYEQYF. For the CDR3, the DNA is TGTGCCAGCAGCTCAGCGGGACTCTCCTACGAGCAGTACTTC.

The chain links TRBV30 to TRBJ2-1; D ambiguous. V was cut by 3 bases and J by 0 bases, with 9 bases left in between. Germline CDR1 and CDR2: GTSNPN and SVGIG (reference sequence). The CDR3 has 14 amino acids. CDR3 bases: TGTGCCTGGAGCCTCGAGAGCTCCTACAATGAGCAGTTCTTC. Translation gives CAWSLESSYNEQFF.

This clone was observed a single time. The chain recombines TRBV6-5 with TRBJ1-2; TRBD1 aligns across 9 bases. Germline V gene sequence: CDR1 MNHEY, CDR2 SVGAGI. The CDR3 is 15 residues long. After removal of 6 bases from V and 3 bases from J, the junction contained 8 bases not matched to a gene. The DNA for the CDR3 is TGTGCCAGCAGAGAGCCGGGACAGGGCTACTATGGCTACACCTTC. As protein: CASREPGQGYYGYTF.

The chain employs TRBV11-2 and TRBJ2-7; no firm D call. CDR1 is SGHAT and CDR2 is FQNNGV in the germline V gene. Trimming stripped 5 bases from V and 7 bases from J, with 9 bases between. CDR3 length equals 11 residues. The CDR3 protein is CASSPQVEQYF. DNA of the CDR3: TGTGCCAGCAGCCCCCAGGTAGAGCAGTACTTC.

The table lists this clone with a few counts. The chain recombines TRBV5-4 with TRBJ1-2, with 11 bases identical to TRBD1. The CDR3 loop spans 17 amino acids. Looked up from germline, CDR1 is SGHNT and CDR2 is YYREEE (reference sequence). After removal of 2 bases from V and 3 bases from J, the junction contained 9 bases not matched to a gene. The CDR3 nucleotides read TGTGCCAGCAGCTTCTGGACAGGGGGCCGGGAATACTATGGCTACACCTTC. Residues: CASSFWTGGREYYGYTF.

This chain joins TRBV6-1 and TRBJ2-1, with 9 bases that match TRBD2. Per germline, CDR1 MNHNS and CDR2 SASEGT. The CDR3 extends over 19 amino acids. The J segment lost 5 bases and the V segment lost 4 bases, leaving 18 bases of the junction unmatched. The CDR3 DNA reads as TGTGCCAGCAGTGGGTCTCCCTACCGGACTAGCGACAGGAACAATGAGCAGTTCTTC. Its protein product is CASSGSPYRTSDRNNEQFF.

V is TRBV13 and J is TRBJ2-1, with D uncertain. Deletions cut 2 bases from V and 7 bases from J, with 6 bases between. The CDR3 is 12 amino acids. Germline-derived CDR1 and CDR2 are PRHDT and FYEKMQ (reference sequence). The CDR3 reads CASSLLGNEQFF. The CDR3 bases are TGTGCCAGCAGCTTATTAGGGAATGAGCAGTTCTTC.

This clone was counted between two and nine times. The V gene is TRBV19, the J gene TRBJ2-4; possible D gene TRBD2, 7 bases. This CDR3 has 17 residues. Germline CDR1 and CDR2: LNHDA and SQIVND (reference sequence). Deletions cut 2 bases from V and 2 bases from J, with 16 bases between. CDR3 amino acids: CASSIYGGGASKNIQYF. CDR3 in DNA: TGTGCCAGTAGTATATATGGAGGGGGGGCTTCCAAAAACATTCAGTACTTC.

The chain has TRBV9 and TRBJ2-3; no firm D call. Germline CDR1 is SGDLS and CDR2 is YYNGEE. V was pared by 4 bases and J by 6 bases, with 12 bases between. The CDR3 is made up of 13 amino acids. CDR3: CASSPSPGDTQYF. The CDR3 DNA sequence: TGTGCCAGCAGCCCCTCCCCCGGGGATACGCAGTATTTT.

The chain joins TRBV9 to TRBJ1-6; the match to TRBD1 covers 7 bases. Germline CDR1 reads SGDLS; CDR2 reads YYNGEE. The CDR3 contains 17 residues. The V and J ends lost 3 bases and 0 bases, in that order; junction bases with no gene match: 6. CDR3 in amino acids: CASSEGQAFSYNSPLHF. Here the CDR3 DNA reads TGTGCCAGCAGCGAAGGACAGGCCTTCTCCTATAATTCACCCCTCCACTTT.